Each of the 11 T cell receptor beta chains below was sequenced from the same sample in a study of control samples from healthy donors and cancer patients. Using immunoSEQ multiplex PCR, the repertoire was profiled, and TCRdb retains in-frame clones only, with some absent. The table lists roughly 120,000 clones, 88% of them singletons, with 3% to 4% in the top ten. Sequenced material: blood. The origin of the receptors is a man between 35 and 55 years old in good health.

The rearrangement joins TRBV6-6 to TRBJ2-1, with D perhaps matching TRBD2 (6 bases). The V gene lost 7 bases and the J gene lost 3 bases, with 13 bases spanning the gap. This CDR3 is 14 amino acids long. Looked up from germline, CDR1 is MNHNY and CDR2 is SVGAGI (reference sequence). Here the CDR3 reads CASTGAGNYNEQFF. The CDR3 nucleotides read TGTGCCAGCACTGGGGCGGGGAACTACAATGAGCAGTTCTTC.

V usage is TRBV5-6 and J usage is TRBJ1-2; D is perhaps TRBD1 (6 bases). The CDR3 runs 15 residues. Trimming left V 0 bases short and J 4 bases short, with 13 bases between. Germline values: CDR1 SGHDT, CDR2 YYEEEE. The CDR3 loop is CASSLEGRDIYGYTF. In DNA form, the CDR3 reads TGTGCCAGCAGCTTGGAGGGCAGGGACATCTATGGCTACACCTTC.

The rearrangement uses TRBV11-2 and TRBJ1-1; 7 bases match TRBD1. The V gene end was trimmed by 6 bases and the J gene end by 0 bases; junction bases not matched to a gene: 1. The CDR3 length is 13 residues. Germline CDR1 and CDR2: SGHAT and FQNNGV. DNA of the CDR3: TGTGCCAGCAGGACAGGGCTGAACACTGAAGCTTTCTTT. Residues: CASRTGLNTEAFF.

This chain joins TRBV7-9 and TRBJ2-7; D not resolved. This CDR3 has 13 amino acids. The V gene's germline CDR1 is SEHNR and CDR2 FQNEAQ (reference sequence). V lost 5 bases, J lost 2 bases, and 10 bases lay in between. The CDR3 coding sequence is TGTGCCAGCAGCACTCAATTAACCTACGAGCAGTACTTC. Encoded protein: CASSTQLTYEQYF.

The rearrangement joins TRBV27 to TRBJ1-4, with TRBD1 as a possible D gene (5 bases). Trimming took 4 bases from V and 13 from J, leaving 19 bases between them. The CDR3 contains 14 residues. The germline CDR1 and CDR2 sequences are MNHEY and SMNVEV (reference sequence). CDR3 region: CASSSRSKGLGLFF. As DNA, the CDR3 is TGTGCCAGCAGTTCCAGATCTAAGGGACTTGGACTGTTTTTT.

Regarding this clone: A read error may account for a junction end that differs from germline. The chain carries TRBV29-1 and TRBJ1-2, with a weak D call TRBD1 (6 bases). The CDR3 is 10 amino acids. CDR1 and CDR2 (germline): SQVTM, ANQGSEA. The DNA for the CDR3 is TGCAGCGTTGACGAAGGACAGTCCCACTTC. Its translation is CSVDEGQSHF.

The genes are TRBV29-1 and TRBJ2-3; TRBD2 aligns across 7 bases. J lost 1 base, V lost 8 bases, and 9 bases had no gene match. The CDR3 has 14 residues. Germline V gene sequence: CDR1 SQVTM, CDR2 ANQGSEA. The CDR3 DNA follows: TGCAGCCTCAGCGGGGCCCTGGGCACAGATACGCAGTATTTT. It codes for CSLSGALGTDTQYF.

The chain employs TRBV6-5 and TRBJ1-1; TRBD1 is a possible D gene (5 bases). V lost 8 bases, J lost 3 bases, and 13 bases lay in between. The CDR3 loop spans 13 amino acids. From germline, CDR1 is MNHEY and CDR2 SVGAGI. CDR3 loop: CASPPTGYTEAFF. DNA of the CDR3: TGTGCCAGCCCCCCTACAGGTTACACTGAAGCTTTCTTT.

CDR3 sequence: CATSRTGTGYTF. CDR3 bases: TGTGCCACCAGTCGGACAGGGACTGGCTACACCTTC. V usage is TRBV15 and J usage is TRBJ1-2, with 8 bases that match TRBD1. The CDR3 is made up of 12 amino acids. The V and J ends lost 6 bases and 7 bases, in that order; junction bases with no gene match: 4. Germline CDR1 and CDR2: LNHNV and YYDKDF (reference sequence).

The J gene is TRBJ2-5, the V gene TRBV18; D uncertain. The V gene lost 5 bases and the J gene lost 4 bases, with 5 bases spanning the gap. The V gene's germline CDR1 is KGHSH and CDR2 LQKENI. The CDR3 is made up of 11 amino acids. The DNA of the CDR3 is TGTGCCAGCTCATCACGAGAGACCCAGTACTTC. Translating it yields CASSSRETQYF.

The CDR3 DNA reads as TGCGCCAGCAGCCGGGGACCGGGGGACAGGGGGCGTGAGCAGTTCTTC. Protein product: CASSRGPGDRGREQFF. The V call is TRBV4-1, the J call TRBJ2-1, with 12 bases that match TRBD1. CDR1 and CDR2 from the germline V gene are MGHRA and YSYEKL. V lost 4 bases and J lost 9; bases outside the gene matches: 10. There are 16 residues in the CDR3.